In this sample, the clone carrying this T cell receptor (beta chain) turned up many times. Its cognate antigen is unknown. The sample is drawn from a study of T cells after yellow fever vaccination. The study, taken as a whole, reports: Most clones from primary vaccination were detected again post-booster (just over 95% CD4, 88% CD8).

Making TCR cDNA involved 5'RACE template switching, which added UMIs and a universal primer site. One entry per CDR3 protein, called by TCRdb with MiXCR from the 5' RACE reads. The repertoire has approximately 600,000 distinct CDR3 sequences, more than 9% of them found once; the top ten carry just under 15%. CDR3 length: 15 amino acids. The V and J ends lost 6 bases and 5 bases, in that order; junction bases with no gene match: 5. From germline, CDR1 is MRHNA and CDR2 SNTAGT. This sample comprised PBMCs, obtained on the day of the yellow fever booster vaccination. The genes are TRBV6-4 and TRBJ2-1; 12 nucleotides agree with TRBD2. The sequence was obtained from a man aged 30-40 years who received the YFV17D yellow fever vaccine. CDR3 DNA sequence: TGTGCCAGCAGCCCCAGGACTAGCGGGGACAATGAGCAGTTCTTC. Its translation: CASSPRTSGDNEQFF.